This T cell receptor (beta chain) stems from a study of T-cell reconstitution after alpha-beta-depleted transplantation in children. CDR3 size: 15 residues. Per the germline V gene, CDR1 is MNHEY and CDR2 is SMNVEV (reference sequence). V lost 7 bases, J lost 0 bases, and 13 bases lay in between. Researchers prepared the TCRbeta library using unique molecular identifiers, the study reports. TCRdb processed the PCR reads anew with MiXCR; each CDR3 protein has one entry. The sample records around 500,000 distinct CDR3 sequences, 9.5% to 15% being singletons. This clonotype has only a few counts. The source is a human donor who donated a stem cell graft to a child with combined immunodeficiency. The sample consisted of PBMCs from the stem cell graft donor, taken from the stem cell graft. V usage is TRBV27 and J usage is TRBJ1-5; D gene ambiguous. Written as DNA, the CDR3 is TGTGCCAGCACCCGGAAGGCAGGTAGCAATCAGCCCCAGCATTTT. This sequence encodes CASTRKAGSNQPQHF.